Listed here are 16 T cell receptor beta chains from one sample, sequenced in a study of response to subunit inactivated influenza vaccine. TCRdb re-called the RT-PCR reads with MiXCR, one entry per CDR3 protein. The repertoire includes more than 500,000 distinct CDR3 sequences, around 11% of them detected once, and 9.5% to 11% sits in the top ten. This sample was also put to use in a study of T cells expressing NK-cell markers. As that study records: TCR beta cDNA was generated via 5'RACE template switching incorporating UMIs.

The starting material was PBMCs from blood, obtained on the day of vaccination. The receptors were sampled from a man in his fifties or sixties who received an inactivated influenza vaccine.

The chain employs TRBV5-1 and TRBJ2-5; 7 nucleotides line up with TRBD2. The CDR3 runs 14 residues. Germline V gives CDR1 SGHRS, CDR2 YFSETQ. Germline trimming cut 0 bases from V and 1 base from J; bases unmatched to any gene: 0. The CDR3 nucleotides read TGCGCCAGCAGCTTGGAGCGGGGCCAAGAGACCCAGTACTTC. Protein sequence: CASSLERGQETQYF.

This chain uses TRBV28 with TRBJ2-2; 12 bases align to TRBD2. Germline assignment: CDR1 MDHEN and CDR2 SYDVKM. This CDR3 spans 15 amino acids. After removal of 5 bases from V and 6 bases from J, the junction contained 4 bases not matched to a gene. CDR3 nucleotides: TGTGCCAGCAGTCGACTAGCGGGAGCTGCCGGGGAGCTGTTTTTT. This translates into CASSRLAGAAGELFF. The full variable domain, completed using reference TRBV28 and TRBJ2-2, is DVKVTQSSRYLVKRTGEKVFLECVQDMDHENMFWYRQDPGLGLRLIYFSYDVKMKEKGDIPEGYSVSREKKERFSLILESASTNQTSMYLCASSRLAGAAGELFFGEGSRLTVL.

The chain is built from TRBV27 and TRBJ1-6; 10 bases line up with TRBD1. V dropped 8 bases and J dropped 10; count of bases not matched to a gene: 14. Germline V gene lookup returns CDR1 MNHEY and CDR2 SMNVEV (reference sequence). CDR3 size: 16 residues. CDR3 amino acids: CASCPDRDRGSSPLHF. CDR3 DNA sequence: TGTGCCAGCTGTCCCGACCGGGACAGGGGATCCTCACCCCTCCACTTT.

The chain recombines TRBV7-6 with TRBJ2-5; 9 nucleotides align to TRBD2. The CDR3 totals 16 residues. Germline CDR1 SGHVS, CDR2 FNYEAQ. V lost 3 bases and J lost 1; bases outside the gene matches: 6. In DNA form, the CDR3 reads TGTGCCAGCAGCTTGTTTCCAGCGGGGGGCCAAGAGACCCAGTACTTC. It is translated as CASSLFPAGGQETQYF.

Points on this clonotype: The junction shows a germline mismatch at one end, possibly a read error. The V and J genes are TRBV27 and TRBJ2-1; a possible D gene is TRBD1 (5 bases). CDR3 length: 14 residues. The germline V gene encodes CDR1 MNHEY and CDR2 SMNVEV (reference sequence). The CDR3 region has the DNA TGTGCCAGCAGTAAGAATATGTTGGACAAAGAGCAGTTCTTC. Its protein product is CASSKNMLDKEQFF.

The chain recombines TRBV20-1 with TRBJ2-5, with 7 bases that match TRBD1. V lost 6 bases, J lost 5 bases, and 6 bases stayed unmatched. There are 12 residues in the CDR3. Germline V gives CDR1 DFQATT, CDR2 SNEGSKA (reference sequence). The CDR3: CSALQGFETQYF. The DNA of the CDR3 is TGCAGTGCATTACAGGGGTTTGAGACCCAGTACTTC.

This clonotype was recorded many times. The genes are TRBV10-3 and TRBJ2-3, with 8 nucleotides matching TRBD2. After removal of 6 bases from V and 4 bases from J, the junction contained 9 bases not matched to a gene. Germline-derived CDR1 and CDR2 are ENHRY and SYGVKD. This CDR3 region has 15 residues. This chain's CDR3 is CAISPPGGAADTQYF. DNA for the CDR3: TGTGCCATCAGCCCCCCCGGGGGGGCGGCAGATACGCAGTATTTT.

The V and J genes are TRBV7-9 and TRBJ2-3; the D gene is possibly TRBD1 (5 bases). V was shortened by 2 bases and J by 0 bases, with 12 bases between the two germline ends. Germline V lookup: CDR1 SEHNR, CDR2 FQNEAQ (reference sequence). CDR3 length equals 16 residues. In nucleotides, the CDR3 is TGTGCCAGCAGCTTACTTGGGGCCACTAGCACAGATACGCAGTATTTT. Translated, it gives CASSLLGATSTDTQYF. The full variable domain, rest sourced from reference TRBV7-9 and TRBJ2-3, is DTGVSQNPRHKITKRGQNVTFRCDPISEHNRLYWYRQTLGQGPEFLTYFQNEAQLEKSRLLSDRFSAERPKGSFSTLEIQRTEQGDSAMYLCASSLLGATSTDTQYFGPGTRLTVL.

V is TRBV7-9 and J is TRBJ2-4, with TRBD2 as a possible D gene (6 bases). The CDR3 length is 16 residues. Deletions cut 3 bases from V and 1 base from J, with 13 bases between. CDR1 and CDR2 from the germline V gene are SEHNR and FQNEAQ (reference sequence). Here the CDR3 reads CASSFGTGVAKNIQYF. CDR3 nucleotides: TGTGCCAGCAGCTTCGGAACGGGAGTGGCCAAAAACATTCAGTACTTC. The whole variable domain, remainder taken from reference TRBV7-9 and TRBJ2-4, is DTGVSQNPRHKITKRGQNVTFRCDPISEHNRLYWYRQTLGQGPEFLTYFQNEAQLEKSRLLSDRFSAERPKGSFSTLEIQRTEQGDSAMYLCASSFGTGVAKNIQYFGAGTRLSVL.

This clonotype was recorded a few times. The CDR3 DNA sequence: TGTGCCAGCAGATTGGGGCGACTACGGATCGGGACAGATACGCAGTATTTT. Translated: CASRLGRLRIGTDTQYF. V gene TRBV28 combines with J gene TRBJ2-3, with D perhaps given as TRBD1 or TRBD2 (5 bases each). The germline CDR1 and CDR2 sequences are MDHEN and SYDVKM. This CDR3 spans 17 amino acids. Deletions cut 6 bases from V and 3 bases from J, with 22 bases between.

This clonotype came up many times. The V gene is TRBV5-1, the J gene TRBJ2-7; D remains unclear. The CDR3 runs to 14 residues. V lost 2 bases and J 5 bases, leaving 14 bases between the germline ends. The V gene's germline CDR1 is SGHRS and CDR2 YFSETQ. The CDR3 sequence is CASSLSGPEDEQYF. CDR3 DNA: TGCGCCAGCAGCTTAAGTGGTCCTGAGGACGAGCAGTACTTC.

The chain uses TRBV6-1 and TRBJ1-1; TRBD1 might be the D (6 bases). The CDR3 is 15 amino acids. CDR1 is MNHNS and CDR2 is SASEGT in the germline V gene. V shed 6 bases and J shed 0 bases, with 14 bases lying between them. The chain's CDR3 is CASRRGGSMNTEAFF. CDR3 DNA sequence: TGTGCCAGCAGGAGAGGGGGTTCCATGAACACTGAAGCTTTCTTT.

This clonotype was detected many times. The chain joins TRBV27 to TRBJ2-7, with 10 bases lining up with TRBD1. The CDR3 runs 15 residues. The J segment lost 6 bases and the V segment lost 0 bases, leaving 5 bases of the junction unmatched. CDR1 is MNHEY, CDR2 SMNVEV, per germline (reference sequence). The CDR3: CASSLSGTGVFEQYF. In DNA form, the CDR3 reads TGTGCCAGCAGTTTATCGGGGACAGGGGTATTCGAGCAGTACTTC.

This clonotype showed up many times. This chain joins TRBV5-1 and TRBJ2-3; D is perhaps TRBD1 (6 bases). V lost 5 bases and J 0 bases, leaving 16 bases between the germline ends. CDR3 size: 16 residues. The germline V gene has CDR1 SGHRS and CDR2 YFSETQ. The CDR3 reads CASRRYLGASTDTQYF. The CDR3 nucleotides are TGCGCCAGCAGAAGATATTTGGGGGCTAGCACAGATACGCAGTATTTT.

This clonotype was counted many times. The chain carries TRBV7-2 and TRBJ2-5, with 12 bases that match TRBD2. The length of the CDR3 is 17 residues. V lost 2 bases to trimming and J lost 5 bases; unmatched junction nucleotides: 9. Germline V gives CDR1 SGHTA, CDR2 FQGNSA. The DNA of the CDR3 is TGTGCCAGCAGCTTAACGACTAGCGGGGGCCTGGAGGAGACCCAGTACTTC. Protein sequence: CASSLTTSGGLEETQYF.

At least ten counts were recorded for this clonotype. CDR3 sequence: CASRRDRSYEQYF. CDR3 nucleotides: TGCGCCAGCAGGCGGGACAGGTCCTACGAGCAGTACTTC. The chain carries TRBV5-1 and TRBJ2-7; 8 nucleotides line up with TRBD1. V lost 5 bases and J lost 1; bases outside the gene matches: 2. CDR3 size: 13 residues. CDR1 is SGHRS and CDR2 is YFSETQ in the germline V gene.